The 18 T cell receptor beta chains below all came from one sample that was sequenced in a study of PD-L1 blockade in urothelial cancer. Time point here: pretreatment peripheral blood. Measured with immunoSEQ multiplex PCR; TCRdb has only the in-frame clones, and not every one. The data contain 45,000 to 70,000 clones, about 85% of them singletons. Sequences were derived from PBMCs, sampled around atezolizumab (anti-PD-L1) treatment. These receptors came from a man between 65 and 85 years old with urothelial cancer.

Only one count was recorded for this clone. The chain is built from TRBV14 and TRBJ2-1; 14 nucleotides line up with TRBD2. Trimming removed 0 bases from V and 0 bases from J; junction bases left unmatched: 10. The CDR3 spans 21 residues. Germline assignment: CDR1 SGHDN and CDR2 FVKESK. CDR3 nucleotide sequence: TGTGCCAGCAGCCAAGATTCGCGACTAGCGGGAGGGCCCAGCTCCTACAATGAGCAGTTCTTC. Amino acids: CASSQDSRLAGGPSSYNEQFF.

J is TRBJ1-1 and V is TRBV6-5; D gene uncertain. CDR3 size: 14 residues. The V end lost 2 bases, the J end lost 1 base, and 8 bases lay between the germline ends. The germline V gene encodes CDR1 MNHEY and CDR2 SVGAGI. CDR3 nucleotide sequence: TGTGCCAGCAGTTACCAGAATTCGAACACTGAAGCTTTCTTT. Its translation is CASSYQNSNTEAFF.

This clone came up a few times. V usage is TRBV21-1 and J usage is TRBJ1-1; the table's D call, TRBD1, has no DNA check behind it. TRBV21-1 is recorded as a pseudogene. The CDR3 contains 17 residues. Written as DNA, the CDR3 is TGTGCCAGCAGCAAAGGTGTGGTTGACAGAATGAACACTGAAGCTTTCTTT. The encoded protein is CASSKGVVDRMNTEAFF.

CDR3 nucleotide sequence: TGTGCCAGCAGCTTAAGGGACAGGGACAATCAGCCCCAGCATTTT. Translating gives CASSLRDRDNQPQHF. The chain uses TRBV7-3 and TRBJ1-5; 9 positions match TRBD1. The CDR3 covers 15 residues. Losses at the gene ends were 1 base for V and 3 bases for J; bases not matched to a gene: 1. The germline gives CDR1 SGHTA, CDR2 FQGTGA.

The rearrangement links TRBV5-6 to TRBJ1-1, with D hard to call. CDR3 length equals 12 residues. Germline values: CDR1 SGHDT, CDR2 YYEEEE. With 4 bases removed from V and 4 bases from J, the gap between germline ends came to 8 bases. The CDR3 region has the DNA TGTGCCAGCAGCACCGGGATCACTGAAGCTTTCTTT. Translating it yields CASSTGITEAFF.

The rearrangement uses TRBV28 and TRBJ2-5; D possibly corresponds to TRBD2 (6 bases). The germline gives CDR1 MDHEN, CDR2 SYDVKM. Trimming took 6 bases from V and 3 from J, leaving 17 bases between them. The CDR3 is 15 residues long. The CDR3 reads CASRTSFGGEETQYF. In DNA form, the CDR3 reads TGTGCCAGCAGGACCTCTTTCGGAGGGGAAGAGACCCAGTACTTC.

J is TRBJ2-2 and V is TRBV5-8; 7 nucleotides match TRBD1. Trimming took 2 bases from V and 5 from J; bases not matched to a gene: 6. Looked up from germline, CDR1 is SGHTS and CDR2 is YDEGEE. CDR3 length equals 15 residues. CDR3 in DNA: TGTGCCAGCAGCTTCGTGACAGGGTGGACCGGGGAGCTGTTTTTT. It encodes CASSFVTGWTGELFF.

The V call is TRBV5-1, the J call TRBJ1-2; 8 bases match TRBD1. CDR3 length: 14 amino acids. Germline values: CDR1 SGHRS, CDR2 YFSETQ. V trimming: 3 bases; J trimming: 8 bases; junction bases outside the gene matches: 9. The CDR3: CASSSGQAKGGYTF. CDR3 DNA sequence: TGCGCCAGCAGCTCGGGACAGGCCAAGGGAGGCTACACCTTC.

The J gene is TRBJ2-1, the V gene TRBV6-5, with 8 bases matching TRBD2. Germline V gene lookup returns CDR1 MNHEY and CDR2 SVGAGI. This CDR3 is built from 16 residues. V shed 0 bases, J shed 5 bases, and the junction held 6 bases outside the gene matches. The CDR3 loop reads CASSYSPSGSNNEQFF. DNA of the CDR3: TGTGCCAGCAGTTACTCACCCAGCGGGAGCAACAATGAGCAGTTCTTC.

The chain has TRBV6-5 and TRBJ2-7, with 8 positions matching TRBD1. V gave up 8 bases and J gave up 5 bases; unmatched junction bases: 8. The V gene's germline CDR1 is MNHEY and CDR2 SVGAGI. CDR3 size: 13 residues. In DNA form, the CDR3 reads TGTGCCAGCGGACAGGGTTTAGGCCACGAGCAGTACTTC. It codes for CASGQGLGHEQYF.

This chain connects TRBV27 to TRBJ2-3, with D maybe TRBD2 (6 bases). Trimming shortened V by 2 bases and J by 14 bases, and 20 bases separated the two germline ends. Germline-derived CDR1 and CDR2 are MNHEY and SMNVEV (reference sequence). The CDR3 runs to 14 residues. The CDR3 here is CASSLGGEHRYAYF. In nucleotides, the CDR3 is TGTGCCAGCAGTTTAGGAGGGGAGCACAGATACGCGTATTTT.

Here the CDR3 DNA reads TGCAGCGTTGAAGTAGAGCGGCCAGGGGCATGGGAGACCCAGTACTTC. Its protein product is CSVEVERPGAWETQYF. V gene TRBV29-1 combines with J gene TRBJ2-5; D possibly corresponds to TRBD1 (6 bases). Germline V gives CDR1 SQVTM, CDR2 ANQGSEA. Trimming cost V 1 base and J 5 bases, with 20 bases left between them. This CDR3 comprises 16 residues.

The V call is TRBV2, the J call TRBJ1-1, with TRBD1 matching over 9 bases. Germline trimming cut 5 bases from V and 3 bases from J; bases unmatched to any gene: 4. This CDR3 has 14 residues. CDR1 and CDR2 (germline): SNHLY, FYNNEI. Here the CDR3 DNA reads TGTGCCAGCAGTAGACAGGGGGGGGACACTGAAGCTTTCTTT. This sequence encodes CASSRQGGDTEAFF.

The chain combines TRBV10-2 with TRBJ1-1; 8 bases map to TRBD1. This CDR3 comprises 13 residues. Trimming cost V 7 bases and J 6 bases; bases outside gene matches: 7. Germline V gene lookup returns CDR1 WSHSY and CDR2 SAAADI. This chain's CDR3 is CASIGTGRAEAFF. In DNA form, the CDR3 reads TGCGCCAGCATCGGGACAGGTAGGGCTGAAGCTTTCTTT.

This clone was counted between two and nine times. The rearrangement joins TRBV28 to TRBJ1-2, with 8 nucleotides matching TRBD1. Looked up from germline, CDR1 is MDHEN and CDR2 is SYDVKM. V dropped 5 bases and J dropped 7; count of bases not matched to a gene: 12. This CDR3 has 15 amino acids. In nucleotides, the CDR3 is TGTGCCAGCAGTCCAGGACAGGGCCGGCCTGGTGGCTACACCTTC. Translated, it gives CASSPGQGRPGGYTF.

V gene TRBV27 combines with J gene TRBJ2-1; possibly TRBD2 for D (6 bases). V was trimmed by 7 bases and J by 8 bases, leaving 18 bases between them. Germline values: CDR1 MNHEY, CDR2 SMNVEV (reference sequence). CDR3 size: 14 residues. This CDR3 reads CASKMGRGHDEQFF. In DNA form, the CDR3 reads TGTGCCAGCAAAATGGGGCGGGGTCACGATGAGCAGTTCTTC.

At least ten counts were recorded for this clone. The chain joins TRBV5-3 to TRBJ1-5; no reliable D call. TRBV5-3 falls under the ORF class, with uncertain function. V lost 5 bases, J lost 5 bases, and 29 bases lay in between. This CDR3 contains 19 residues. The CDR3 loop reads CARRRGKIGRTDGHQPQHF. CDR3 in DNA: TGTGCCAGAAGACGCGGGAAAATAGGGCGGACCGACGGCCATCAGCCCCAGCATTTT.

V gene TRBV5-4 combines with J gene TRBJ2-1; D might be TRBD2 (5 bases). The V end was cut by 0 bases, the J end by 2 bases, with 12 bases between. Germline V gene data show CDR1 as SGHNT and CDR2 as YYREEE (reference sequence). The CDR3 extends over 16 amino acids. CDR3 sequence: CASSLGGSGAYNEQFF. The CDR3 DNA is TGTGCCAGCAGCTTGGGTGGGAGCGGTGCCTACAATGAGCAGTTCTTC.